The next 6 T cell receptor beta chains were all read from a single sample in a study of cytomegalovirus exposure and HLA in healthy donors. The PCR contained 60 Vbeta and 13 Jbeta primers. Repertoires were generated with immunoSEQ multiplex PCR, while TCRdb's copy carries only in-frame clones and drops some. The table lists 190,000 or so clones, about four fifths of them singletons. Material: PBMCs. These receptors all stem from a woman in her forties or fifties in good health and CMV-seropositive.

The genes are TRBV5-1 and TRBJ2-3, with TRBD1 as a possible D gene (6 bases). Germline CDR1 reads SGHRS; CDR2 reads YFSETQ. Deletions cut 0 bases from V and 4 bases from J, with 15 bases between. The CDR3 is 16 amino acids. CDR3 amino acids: CASSLVAGAGPDTQYF. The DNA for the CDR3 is TGCGCCAGCAGCTTGGTGGCAGGGGCCGGTCCAGATACGCAGTATTTT. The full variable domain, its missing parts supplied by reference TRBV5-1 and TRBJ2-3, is KAGVTQTPRYLIKTRGQQVTLSCSPISGHRSVSWYQQTPGQGLQFLFEYFSETQRNKGNFPGRFSGRQFSNSRSEMNVSTLELGDSALYLCASSLVAGAGPDTQYFGPGTRLTVL.

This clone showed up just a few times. In DNA, the CDR3 is TGTGCCAGTCGAGGAGACAGCTTTGAAGCTTTCTTT. This translates into CASRGDSFEAFF. The gene calls are TRBV6-1 and TRBJ1-1, with TRBD1 as a possible D gene (5 bases). This CDR3 has 12 residues. V lost 9 bases, J lost 7 bases, and 15 bases lay in between. CDR1 is MNHNS and CDR2 is SASEGT in the germline V gene.

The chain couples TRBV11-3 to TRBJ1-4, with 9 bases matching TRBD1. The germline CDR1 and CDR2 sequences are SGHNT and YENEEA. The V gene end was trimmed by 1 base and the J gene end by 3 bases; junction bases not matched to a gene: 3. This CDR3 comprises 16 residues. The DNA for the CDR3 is TGTGCCAGCAGCTTAGCACAGGGGGCGGCTAATGAAAAACTGTTTTTT. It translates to CASSLAQGAANEKLFF.

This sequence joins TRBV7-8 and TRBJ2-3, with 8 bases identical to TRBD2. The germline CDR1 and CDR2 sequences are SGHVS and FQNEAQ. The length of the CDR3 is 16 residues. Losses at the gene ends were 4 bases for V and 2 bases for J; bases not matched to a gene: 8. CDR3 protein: CASSYIPGLATDTQYF. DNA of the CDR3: TGTGCCAGCAGCTACATACCAGGACTAGCCACAGATACGCAGTATTTT.

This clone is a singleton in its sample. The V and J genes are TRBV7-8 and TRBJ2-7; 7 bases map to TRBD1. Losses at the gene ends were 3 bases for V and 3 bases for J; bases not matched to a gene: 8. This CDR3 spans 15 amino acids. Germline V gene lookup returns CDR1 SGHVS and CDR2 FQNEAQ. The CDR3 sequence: CASSFDGTARYEQYF. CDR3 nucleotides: TGTGCCAGCAGCTTCGACGGGACAGCGCGCTACGAGCAGTACTTC.

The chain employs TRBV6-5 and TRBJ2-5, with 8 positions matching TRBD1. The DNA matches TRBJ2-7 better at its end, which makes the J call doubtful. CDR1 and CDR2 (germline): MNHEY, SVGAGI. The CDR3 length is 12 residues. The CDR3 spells CASSRDRGEQYF. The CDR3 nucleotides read TGTGCCAGCAGTCGAGACAGGGGCGAGCAGTACTTC.